The clone carrying this T cell receptor beta chain showed up many times. Antigen: not known. These data come from a study of T cells after yellow fever vaccination. Study-level information: Each low-cell-number fraction was prepared by means of SMART-Seq v4 Ultra Low Input. General study points: Re-detected after boosting: most primary clones, more than 95% of CD4 and roughly 90% of CD8. Abundant contaminating clonotypes from the bulk population could appear in FACS-sorted repertoires.

Synthesis of TCR cDNA relied on 5'RACE template switching, which attached a universal primer site and UMIs. TCRdb independently ran MiXCR on the 5' RACE reads; one entry per CDR3 protein. In the table there are hundreds of thousands of distinct CDR3 sequences, roughly 3.9% of which are singletons. Germline CDR1 is MNHNY and CDR2 is SVGAGI (reference sequence). CDR3 length equals 13 residues. Trimming removed 10 bases from V and 6 bases from J, with 18 bases in between. Sequenced here: PBMCs, sampled 5 days after the yellow fever booster vaccination. The chain carries TRBV6-6 and TRBJ1-1, with D possibly being TRBD1 (5 bases). The receptor comes from a man between 18 and 29 years old who received the YFV17D yellow fever vaccine. CDR3 bases: TGTGCCATAGCGCCCTCAGGGTTTGCTGAAGCTTTCTTT. This gives the protein CAIAPSGFAEAFF.